One sample yielded the 10 T cell receptor beta chains listed below, sequenced in a study of CD8 T cells in Susac syndrome. Roughly 0.45 to 1 ug RNA was reverse transcribed with random hexamers. TCRdb itself ran the immunoSEQ multiplex PCR reads through MiXCR, one entry per CDR3 protein. The profile shows 150,000 to 200,000 distinct CDR3 sequences, about 93% of them singletons. Sequencing input: CD4+ T cells from PBMCs. These receptors came from a human donor with multiple sclerosis.

The genes are TRBV12-3 or TRBV12-4 and TRBJ1-1, with TRBD1 as a possible D gene (5 bases). Trimming shortened V by 8 bases and J by 3 bases, and 16 bases separated the two germline ends. The length of the CDR3 is 14 residues. CDR3 sequence (DNA): TGTGCCAGCCGGCAGGGATTCCCGTACACTGAAGCTTTCTTT. Its translation: CASRQGFPYTEAFF.

This sequence joins TRBV30 and TRBJ2-3, with no clear D. Trimming shortened V by 1 base and J by 0 bases, and 8 bases separated the two germline ends. Germline CDR1 and CDR2: GTSNPN and SVGIG (reference sequence). This CDR3 has 14 residues. This CDR3 is CAWSGPLSTDTQYF. CDR3 DNA: TGTGCCTGGAGTGGACCTTTAAGCACAGATACGCAGTATTTT. Combining the CDR3 with reference TRBV30 and TRBJ2-3 gives the whole variable domain SQTIHQWPATLVQPVGSPLSLECTVEGTSNPNLYWYRQAAGRGLQLLFYSVGIGQISSEVPQNLSASRPQDRQFILSSKKLLLSDSGFYLCAWSGPLSTDTQYFGPGTRLTVL.

The chain combines TRBV12-3 or TRBV12-4 with TRBJ2-7, with 11 bases aligning to TRBD1. V was pared by 0 bases and J by 4 bases, with 2 bases of the junction left unmatched. CDR3 length equals 15 residues. The CDR3 is CASSLAGQGGYEQYF. The DNA for the CDR3 is TGTGCCAGCAGTTTAGCGGGACAGGGGGGTTACGAGCAGTACTTC.

Comment on this clonotype: Relative to the germline gene, one junction end is altered; a read error may explain this. The chain is built from TRBV3-1 and TRBJ1-2; D unclear. The CDR3 covers 12 residues. The germline gives CDR1 LGHDT, CDR2 YNNKEL (reference sequence). The CDR3 loop is CASSKEDYGYTF. In DNA form, the CDR3 reads TGTGCCAGCAGCAAAGAGGACTATGGCTACACCTTC.

V gene TRBV5-1 combines with J gene TRBJ2-5, with TRBD1 as a possible D gene (6 bases). Germline loops: CDR1 SGHRS, CDR2 YFSETQ. V was shortened by 5 bases and J by 4 bases, with 15 bases between the two germline ends. The CDR3 loop spans 14 amino acids. CDR3 DNA sequence: TGCGCCAGCAGTTTTACAGGGTTGCGAGAGACCCAGTACTTC. Encoded protein: CASSFTGLRETQYF.

V and J are TRBV9 and TRBJ1-3; D is uncertain. This CDR3 contains 15 residues. The germline CDR1 and CDR2 sequences are SGDLS and YYNGEE. V was clipped by 4 bases and J by 3 bases, with 14 bases between them. CDR3 amino acids: CASSSGSAGGNTIYF. As DNA, the CDR3 is TGTGCCAGCAGCAGCGGCTCGGCGGGTGGAAACACCATATATTTT.

The chain couples TRBV5-6 to TRBJ1-4, with D uncertain. The germline CDR1 and CDR2 sequences are SGHDT and YYEEEE. This CDR3 contains 11 residues. V lost 4 bases and J 10 bases, leaving 8 bases between the germline ends. CDR3 bases: TGTGCCAGCAGCGGACGGGGAAAACTGTTTTTT. Its translation is CASSGRGKLFF.

This chain uses TRBV20-1 with TRBJ1-2; D perhaps matches TRBD1 (5 bases). The CDR3 has 14 residues. CDR1 DFQATT and CDR2 SNEGSKA come from the germline V gene (reference sequence). Between the trimmed V and J ends, which lost 5 bases and 1 base, there was a span of 14 bases. CDR3 DNA: TGCAGTGCTCCTAGTAGGAGGGGTAACTATGGCTACACCTTC. It is translated as CSAPSRRGNYGYTF.

The genes are TRBV19 and TRBJ2-5; possibly TRBD1 for D (6 bases). CDR3 size: 13 residues. The germline CDR1 and CDR2 sequences are LNHDA and SQIVND (reference sequence). Trimming took off 6 bases at V and 2 bases at J, with 10 bases between the two ends. In DNA, the CDR3 is TGTGCCAGTAGCGCACAGGGACAAGAGACCCAGTACTTC. This translates into CASSAQGQETQYF.

This chain joins TRBV30 and TRBJ2-5; 11 bases fit TRBD2. CDR1 is GTSNPN and CDR2 is SVGIG in the germline V gene (reference sequence). This CDR3 spans 15 amino acids. V lost 2 bases to trimming and J lost 3 bases; unmatched junction nucleotides: 5. The CDR3 region has the DNA TGTGCCTGGAGTAGACCGGGACTAGCGGAAGAGACCCAGTACTTC. Protein product: CAWSRPGLAEETQYF.